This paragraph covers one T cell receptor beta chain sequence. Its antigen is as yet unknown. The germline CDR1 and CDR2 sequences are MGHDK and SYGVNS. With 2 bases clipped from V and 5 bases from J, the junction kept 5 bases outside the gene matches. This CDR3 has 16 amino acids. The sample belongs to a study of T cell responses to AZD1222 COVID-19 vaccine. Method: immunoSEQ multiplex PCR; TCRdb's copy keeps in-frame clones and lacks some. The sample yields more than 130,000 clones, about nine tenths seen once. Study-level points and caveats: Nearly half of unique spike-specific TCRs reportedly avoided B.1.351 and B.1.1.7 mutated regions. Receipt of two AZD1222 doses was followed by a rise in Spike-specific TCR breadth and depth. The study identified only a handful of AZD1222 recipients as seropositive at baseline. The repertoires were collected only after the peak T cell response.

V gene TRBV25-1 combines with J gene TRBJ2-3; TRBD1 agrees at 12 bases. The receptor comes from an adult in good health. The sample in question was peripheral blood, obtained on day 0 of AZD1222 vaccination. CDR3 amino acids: CASSETGQGALDTQYF. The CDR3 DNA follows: TGTGCCAGCAGTGAAACGGGACAGGGGGCTTTAGATACGCAGTATTTT.